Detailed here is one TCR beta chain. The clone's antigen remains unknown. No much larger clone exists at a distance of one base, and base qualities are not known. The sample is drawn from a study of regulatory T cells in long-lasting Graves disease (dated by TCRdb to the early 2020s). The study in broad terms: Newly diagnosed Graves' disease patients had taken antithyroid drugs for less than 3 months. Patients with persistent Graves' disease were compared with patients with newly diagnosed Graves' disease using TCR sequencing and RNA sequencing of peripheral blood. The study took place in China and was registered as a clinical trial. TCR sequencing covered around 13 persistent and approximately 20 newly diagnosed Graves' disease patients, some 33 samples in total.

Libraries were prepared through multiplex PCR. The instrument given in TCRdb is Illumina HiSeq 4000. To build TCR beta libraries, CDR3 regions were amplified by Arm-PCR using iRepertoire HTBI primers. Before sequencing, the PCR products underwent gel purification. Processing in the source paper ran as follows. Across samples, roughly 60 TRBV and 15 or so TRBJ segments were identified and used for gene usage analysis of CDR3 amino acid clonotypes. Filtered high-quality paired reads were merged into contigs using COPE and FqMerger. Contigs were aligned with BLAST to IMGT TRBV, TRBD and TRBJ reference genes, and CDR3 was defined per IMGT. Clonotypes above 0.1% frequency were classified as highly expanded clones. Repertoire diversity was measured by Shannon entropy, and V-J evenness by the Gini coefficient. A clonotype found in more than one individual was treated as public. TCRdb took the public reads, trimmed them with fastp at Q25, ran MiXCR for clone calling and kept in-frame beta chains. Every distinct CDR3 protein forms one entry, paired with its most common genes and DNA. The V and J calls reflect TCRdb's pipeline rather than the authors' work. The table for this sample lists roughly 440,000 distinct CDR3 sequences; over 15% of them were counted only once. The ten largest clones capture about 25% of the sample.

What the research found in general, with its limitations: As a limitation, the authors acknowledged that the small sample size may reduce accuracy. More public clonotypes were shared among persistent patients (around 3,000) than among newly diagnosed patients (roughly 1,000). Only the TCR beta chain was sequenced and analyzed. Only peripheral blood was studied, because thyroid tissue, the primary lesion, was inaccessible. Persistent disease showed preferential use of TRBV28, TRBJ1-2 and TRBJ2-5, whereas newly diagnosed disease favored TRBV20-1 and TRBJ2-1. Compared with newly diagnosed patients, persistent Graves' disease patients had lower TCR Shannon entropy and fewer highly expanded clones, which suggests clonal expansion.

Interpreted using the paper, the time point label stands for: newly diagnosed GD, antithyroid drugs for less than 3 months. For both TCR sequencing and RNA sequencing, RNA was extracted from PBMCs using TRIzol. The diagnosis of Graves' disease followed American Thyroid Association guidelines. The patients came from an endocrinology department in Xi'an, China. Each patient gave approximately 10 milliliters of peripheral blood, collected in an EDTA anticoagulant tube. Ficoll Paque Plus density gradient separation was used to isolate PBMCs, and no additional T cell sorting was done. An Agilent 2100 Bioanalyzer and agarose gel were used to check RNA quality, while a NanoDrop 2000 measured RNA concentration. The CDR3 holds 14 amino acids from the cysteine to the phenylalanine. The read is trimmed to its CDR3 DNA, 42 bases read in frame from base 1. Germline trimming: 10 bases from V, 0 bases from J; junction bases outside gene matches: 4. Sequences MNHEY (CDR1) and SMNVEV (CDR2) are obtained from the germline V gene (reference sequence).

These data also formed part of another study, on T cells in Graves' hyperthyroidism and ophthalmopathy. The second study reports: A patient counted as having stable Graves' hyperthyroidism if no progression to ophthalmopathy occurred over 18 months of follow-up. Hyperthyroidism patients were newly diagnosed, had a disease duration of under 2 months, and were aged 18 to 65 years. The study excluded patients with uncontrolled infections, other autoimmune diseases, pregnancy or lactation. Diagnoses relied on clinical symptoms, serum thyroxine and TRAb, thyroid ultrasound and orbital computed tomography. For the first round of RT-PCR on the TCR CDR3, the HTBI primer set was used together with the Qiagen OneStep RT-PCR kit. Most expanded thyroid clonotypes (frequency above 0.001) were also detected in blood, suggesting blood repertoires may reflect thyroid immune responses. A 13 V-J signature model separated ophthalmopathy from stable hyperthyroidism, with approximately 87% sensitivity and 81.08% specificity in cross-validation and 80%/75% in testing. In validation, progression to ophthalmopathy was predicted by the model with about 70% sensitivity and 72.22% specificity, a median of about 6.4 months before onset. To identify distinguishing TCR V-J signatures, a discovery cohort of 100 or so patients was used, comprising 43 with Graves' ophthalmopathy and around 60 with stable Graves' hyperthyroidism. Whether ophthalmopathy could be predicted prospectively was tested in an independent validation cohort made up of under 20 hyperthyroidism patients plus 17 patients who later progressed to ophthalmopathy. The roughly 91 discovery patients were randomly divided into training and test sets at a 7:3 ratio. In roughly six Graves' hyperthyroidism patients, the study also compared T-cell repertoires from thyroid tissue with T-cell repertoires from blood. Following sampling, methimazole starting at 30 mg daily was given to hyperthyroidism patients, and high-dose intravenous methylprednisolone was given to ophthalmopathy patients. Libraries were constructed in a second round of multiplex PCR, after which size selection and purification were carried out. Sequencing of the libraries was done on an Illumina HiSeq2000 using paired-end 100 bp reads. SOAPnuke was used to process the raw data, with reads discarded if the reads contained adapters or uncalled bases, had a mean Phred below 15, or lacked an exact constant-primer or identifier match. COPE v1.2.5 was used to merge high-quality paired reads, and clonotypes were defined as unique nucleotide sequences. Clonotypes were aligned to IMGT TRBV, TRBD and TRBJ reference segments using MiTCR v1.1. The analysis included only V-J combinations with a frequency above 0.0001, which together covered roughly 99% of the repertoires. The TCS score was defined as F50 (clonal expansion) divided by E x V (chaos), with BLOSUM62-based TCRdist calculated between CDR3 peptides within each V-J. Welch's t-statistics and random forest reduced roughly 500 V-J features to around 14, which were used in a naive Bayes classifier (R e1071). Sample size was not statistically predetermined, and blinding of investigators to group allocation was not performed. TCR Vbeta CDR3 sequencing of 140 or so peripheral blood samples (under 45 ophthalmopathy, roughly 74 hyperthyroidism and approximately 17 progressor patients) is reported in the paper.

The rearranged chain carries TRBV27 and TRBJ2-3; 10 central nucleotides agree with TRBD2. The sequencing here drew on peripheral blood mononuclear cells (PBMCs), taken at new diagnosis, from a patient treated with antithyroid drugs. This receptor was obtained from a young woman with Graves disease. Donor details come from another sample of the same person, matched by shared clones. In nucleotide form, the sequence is TGTGCCACAGGACTAGCGGCTAGCACAGATACGCAGTATTTT. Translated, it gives CATGLAASTDTQYF.